This passage covers 6 T cell receptor beta chains from one sample sequenced in a study of blood T cell repertoires in COVID-19. Clones were read by immunoSEQ multiplex PCR, and TCRdb kept only the in-frame ones, dropping some. The data hold some 60,000 clones, with about 90% observed a single time. Specimen: peripheral blood. The receptor source for this set is a man aged 60 to 69 with acute or convalescent COVID-19.

In DNA, the CDR3 is TGTGCCAGCAGTGCTTATGGGGCAGGGAATCAGCCCCAGCATTTT. Encoded protein: CASSAYGAGNQPQHF. This chain connects TRBV2 to TRBJ1-5; D may be TRBD1 (5 bases). The germline CDR1 and CDR2 sequences are SNHLY and FYNNEI. The V end lost 4 bases, the J end lost 4 bases, and 14 bases lay between the germline ends. The CDR3 totals 15 residues.

This chain uses TRBV9 with TRBJ2-3; D is possibly TRBD2 (5 bases). Germline CDR1 reads SGDLS; CDR2 reads YYNGEE. V dropped 4 bases and J dropped 4 bases, with 16 bases sitting between them. This CDR3 region has 15 residues. CDR3: CASSSPGWAADTQYF. CDR3 bases: TGTGCCAGCAGCTCACCGGGGTGGGCGGCAGATACGCAGTATTTT.

The chain joins TRBV2 to TRBJ2-5; 8 positions agree with TRBD2. This CDR3 has 13 residues. CDR1 is SNHLY and CDR2 is FYNNEI in the germline V gene. Trimming took 7 bases from V and 4 from J; bases not matched to a gene: 5. CDR3 protein: CASTGGYGETQYF. CDR3 bases: TGTGCCAGCACGGGGGGGTACGGAGAGACCCAGTACTTC.

V is TRBV23-1 and J is TRBJ2-7; the match to TRBD1 covers 10 bases. TRBV23-1 is given ORF status, its function remaining uncertain. The CDR3 has 14 amino acids. Trimming removed 4 bases from V and 4 bases from J; junction bases left unmatched: 4. The CDR3 spells CASSRTGGRYEQYF. In DNA form, the CDR3 reads TGCGCCAGCAGTCGGACAGGGGGAAGGTACGAGCAGTACTTC.

The rearrangement joins TRBV15 to TRBJ2-2; 10 nucleotides align to TRBD1. Germline V gene sequence: CDR1 LNHNV, CDR2 YYDKDF (reference sequence). This CDR3 contains 15 residues. The V gene end was trimmed by 3 bases and the J gene end by 4 bases; junction bases not matched to a gene: 2. CDR3 region: CATSSRTGGTGELFF. CDR3 sequence (DNA): TGTGCCACCAGCAGTAGGACAGGGGGCACCGGGGAGCTGTTTTTT.

A note on this clone: This CDR3 is also generated by other DNA sequences in the sample. The chain links TRBV3-1 (or the pseudogene TRBV3-2) to TRBJ1-3, with D tentatively TRBD1 (5 bases). V gave up 1 base and J gave up 4 bases, with 8 bases separating them. CDR1 is LGHDT and CDR2 is YNNKEL in the germline V gene (reference sequence). The CDR3 is 14 amino acids. The CDR3 coding sequence is TGTGCCAGCAGCCAAGGGGGGGTCGGAAACACCATATATTTT. Translation gives CASSQGGVGNTIYF.